The present entry profiles one TCR beta chain with its context. The data were obtained in a study of cytomegalovirus exposure and HLA in healthy donors. V lost 0 bases, J lost 7 bases, and 15 bases lay in between. The CDR3 has 14 residues. Germline V CDR1 and CDR2: GTSNPN, SVGIG (reference sequence). PCR was performed using 60 Vbeta and 13 Jbeta primers. The protocol was immunoSEQ multiplex PCR, while the TCRdb copy is restricted to in-frame clones and leaves out a portion. The profile shows about 190,000 clones, approximately 81% of them singletons. V usage is TRBV30 and J usage is TRBJ1-2; weak D call: TRBD1 (6 bases). The source is a boy between 10 and 17 years old in good health and CMV-seronegative. The sequencing sample was made of PBMCs. In nucleotides, the CDR3 is TGTGCCTGGAGTGTACAGGGTGTCTCTGGTGGCTACACCTTC. Translated, it gives CAWSVQGVSGGYTF.